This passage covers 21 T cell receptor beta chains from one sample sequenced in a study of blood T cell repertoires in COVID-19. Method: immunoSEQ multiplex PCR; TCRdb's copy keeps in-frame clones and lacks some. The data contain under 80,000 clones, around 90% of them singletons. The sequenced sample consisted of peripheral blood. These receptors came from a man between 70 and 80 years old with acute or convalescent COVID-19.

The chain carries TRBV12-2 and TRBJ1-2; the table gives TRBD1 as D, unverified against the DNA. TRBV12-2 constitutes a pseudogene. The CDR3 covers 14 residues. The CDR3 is CASRSRGQGIGYTF. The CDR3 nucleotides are TGTGCAAGTCGCTCCCGCGGACAGGGGATAGGCTACACCTTC.

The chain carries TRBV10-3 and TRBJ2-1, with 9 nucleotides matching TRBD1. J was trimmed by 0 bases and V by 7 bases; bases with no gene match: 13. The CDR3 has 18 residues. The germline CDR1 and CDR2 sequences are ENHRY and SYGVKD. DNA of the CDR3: TGTGCCATCATTCGGATACAGGGGGCGATGAACTCCTACAATGAGCAGTTCTTC. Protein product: CAIIRIQGAMNSYNEQFF.

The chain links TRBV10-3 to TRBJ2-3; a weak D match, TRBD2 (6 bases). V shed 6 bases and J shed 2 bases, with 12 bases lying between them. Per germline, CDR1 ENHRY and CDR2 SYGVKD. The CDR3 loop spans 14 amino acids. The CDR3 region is CAISPGLNTDTQYF. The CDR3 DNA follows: TGTGCCATCAGCCCGGGACTTAACACAGATACGCAGTATTTT.

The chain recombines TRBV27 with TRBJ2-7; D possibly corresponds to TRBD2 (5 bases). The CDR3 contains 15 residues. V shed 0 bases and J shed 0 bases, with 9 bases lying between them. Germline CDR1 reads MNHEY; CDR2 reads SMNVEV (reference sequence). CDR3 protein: CASSLSWTASYEQYF. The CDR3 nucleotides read TGTGCCAGCAGTTTATCCTGGACTGCCTCCTACGAGCAGTACTTC.

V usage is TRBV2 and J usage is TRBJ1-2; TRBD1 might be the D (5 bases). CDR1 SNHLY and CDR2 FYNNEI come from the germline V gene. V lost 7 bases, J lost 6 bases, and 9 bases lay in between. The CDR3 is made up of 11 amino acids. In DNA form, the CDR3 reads TGTGCCAGCACGCCCAGGGATGGCTACACCTTC. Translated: CASTPRDGYTF. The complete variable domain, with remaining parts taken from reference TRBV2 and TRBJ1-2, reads EPEVTQTPSHQVTQMGQEVILRCVPISNHLYFYWYRQILGQKVEFLVSFYNNEISEKSEIFDDQFSVERPDGSNFTLKIRSTKLEDSAMYFCASTPRDGYTFGSGTRLTVV.

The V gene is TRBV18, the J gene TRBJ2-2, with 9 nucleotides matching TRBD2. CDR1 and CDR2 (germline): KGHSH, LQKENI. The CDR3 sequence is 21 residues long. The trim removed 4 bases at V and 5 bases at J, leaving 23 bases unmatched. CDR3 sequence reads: CASSLRRPNGRGGPETGELFF. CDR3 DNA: TGTGCCAGCTCACTCCGGAGGCCCAACGGGCGGGGGGGGCCTGAAACCGGGGAGCTGTTTTTT.

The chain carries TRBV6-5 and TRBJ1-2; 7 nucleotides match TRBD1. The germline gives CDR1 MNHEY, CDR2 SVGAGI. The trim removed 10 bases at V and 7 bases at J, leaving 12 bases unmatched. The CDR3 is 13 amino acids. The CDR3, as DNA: TGTGCCACGTTAAAGTTACGGGACAGTGGCTACACCTTC. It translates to CATLKLRDSGYTF.

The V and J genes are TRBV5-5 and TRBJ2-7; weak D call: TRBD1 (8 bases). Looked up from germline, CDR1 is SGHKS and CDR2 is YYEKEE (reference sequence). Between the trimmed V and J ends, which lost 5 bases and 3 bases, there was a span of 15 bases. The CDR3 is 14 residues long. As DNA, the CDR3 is TGTGCCAGCAGTTTACAGGGGGGGAACTACGAGCAGTACTTC. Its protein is CASSLQGGNYEQYF.

CDR3 amino acids: CSVEDAGNNSPLHF. The CDR3 region has the DNA TGCAGCGTTGAAGACGCAGGCAACAATTCACCCCTCCACTTT. V is TRBV29-1 and J is TRBJ1-6; no definite D call. The CDR3 is 14 amino acids. CDR1 is SQVTM and CDR2 is ANQGSEA in the germline V gene. V was trimmed by 0 bases and J by 7 bases, leaving 10 bases between them.

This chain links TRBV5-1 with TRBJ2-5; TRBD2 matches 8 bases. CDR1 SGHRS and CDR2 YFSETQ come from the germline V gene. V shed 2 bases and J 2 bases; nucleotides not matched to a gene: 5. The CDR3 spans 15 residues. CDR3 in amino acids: CASSLGGRRQETQYF. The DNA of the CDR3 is TGCGCCAGCAGCTTAGGCGGGAGGAGGCAAGAGACCCAGTACTTC.

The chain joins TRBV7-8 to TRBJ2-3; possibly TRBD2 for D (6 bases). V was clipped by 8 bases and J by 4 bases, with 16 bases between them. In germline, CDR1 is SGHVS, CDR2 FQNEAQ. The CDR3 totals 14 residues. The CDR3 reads CASHGGIKPDTQYF. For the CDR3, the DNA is TGTGCCAGCCATGGGGGGATCAAGCCAGATACGCAGTATTTT.

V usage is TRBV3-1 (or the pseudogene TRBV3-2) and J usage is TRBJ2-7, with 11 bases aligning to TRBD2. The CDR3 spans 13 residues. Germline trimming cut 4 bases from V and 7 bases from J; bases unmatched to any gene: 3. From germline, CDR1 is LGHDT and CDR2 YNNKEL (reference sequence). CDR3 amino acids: CASSPRLAGEQYF. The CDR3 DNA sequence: TGTGCCAGCAGCCCGCGACTAGCGGGAGAGCAGTACTTC.

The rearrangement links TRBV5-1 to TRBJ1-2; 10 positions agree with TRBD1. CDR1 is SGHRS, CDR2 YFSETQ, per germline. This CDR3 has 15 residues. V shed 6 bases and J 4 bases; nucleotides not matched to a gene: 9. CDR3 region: CASTPEGQGIYGYTF. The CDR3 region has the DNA TGCGCCAGCACCCCAGAGGGACAGGGGATCTATGGCTACACCTTC.

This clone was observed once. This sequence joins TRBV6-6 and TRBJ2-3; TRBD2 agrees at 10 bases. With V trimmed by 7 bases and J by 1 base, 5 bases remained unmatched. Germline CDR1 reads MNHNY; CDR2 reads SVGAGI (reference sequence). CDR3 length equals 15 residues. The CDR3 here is CASIPLAGRTDTQYF. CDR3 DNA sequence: TGTGCCAGCATTCCACTAGCGGGGCGCACAGATACGCAGTATTTT.

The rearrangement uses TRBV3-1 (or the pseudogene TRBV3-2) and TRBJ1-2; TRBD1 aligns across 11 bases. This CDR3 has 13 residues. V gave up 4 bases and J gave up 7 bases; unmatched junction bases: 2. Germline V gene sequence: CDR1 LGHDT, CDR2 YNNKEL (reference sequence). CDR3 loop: CASSRDRGGGYTF. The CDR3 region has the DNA TGTGCCAGCAGCCGGGACAGGGGGGGTGGCTACACCTTC.

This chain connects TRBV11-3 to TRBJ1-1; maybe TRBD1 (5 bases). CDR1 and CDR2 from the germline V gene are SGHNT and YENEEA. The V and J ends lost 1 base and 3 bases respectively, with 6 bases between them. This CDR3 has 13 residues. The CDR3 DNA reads TGTGCCAGCAGCTTAGTCAGGGACACTGAAGCTTTCTTT. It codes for CASSLVRDTEAFF.

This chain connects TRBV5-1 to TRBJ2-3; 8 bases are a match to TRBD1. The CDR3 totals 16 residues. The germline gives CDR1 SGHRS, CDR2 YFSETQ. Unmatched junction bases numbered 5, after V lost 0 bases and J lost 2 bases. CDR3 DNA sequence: TGCGCCAGCAGCTTGGCCTCAGGGGGCCACACAGATACGCAGTATTTT. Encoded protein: CASSLASGGHTDTQYF. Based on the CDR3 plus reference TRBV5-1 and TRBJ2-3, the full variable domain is KAGVTQTPRYLIKTRGQQVTLSCSPISGHRSVSWYQQTPGQGLQFLFEYFSETQRNKGNFPGRFSGRQFSNSRSEMNVSTLELGDSALYLCASSLASGGHTDTQYFGPGTRLTVL.

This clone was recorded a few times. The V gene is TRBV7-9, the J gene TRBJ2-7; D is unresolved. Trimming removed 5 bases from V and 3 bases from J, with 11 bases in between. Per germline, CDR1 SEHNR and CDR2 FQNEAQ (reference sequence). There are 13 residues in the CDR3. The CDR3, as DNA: TGTGCCAGCAGCCCTAGTGGGTTCTACGAGCAGTACTTC. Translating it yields CASSPSGFYEQYF.

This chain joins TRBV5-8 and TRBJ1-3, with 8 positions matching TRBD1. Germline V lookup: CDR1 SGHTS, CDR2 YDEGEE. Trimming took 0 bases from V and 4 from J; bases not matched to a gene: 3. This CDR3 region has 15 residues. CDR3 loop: CASSLDRGYGNTIYF. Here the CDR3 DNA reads TGTGCCAGCAGCTTGGACAGGGGGTACGGAAACACCATATATTTT.

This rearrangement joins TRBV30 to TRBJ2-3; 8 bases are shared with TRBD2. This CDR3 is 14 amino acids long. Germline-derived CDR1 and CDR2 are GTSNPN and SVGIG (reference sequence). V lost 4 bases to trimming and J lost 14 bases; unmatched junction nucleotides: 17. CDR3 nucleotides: TGTGCCTGGAAGGAACCGGGGGGGTCAGCTTCGTGGTATTTT. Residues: CAWKEPGGSASWYF.

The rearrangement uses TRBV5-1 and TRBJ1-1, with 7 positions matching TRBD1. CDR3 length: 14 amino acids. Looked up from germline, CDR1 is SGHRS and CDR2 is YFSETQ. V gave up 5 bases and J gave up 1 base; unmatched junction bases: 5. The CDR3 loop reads CASSKTGKNTEAFF. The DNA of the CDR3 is TGCGCCAGCAGTAAGACAGGGAAGAACACTGAAGCTTTCTTT.